This passage covers 32 T cell receptor beta chains from one sample sequenced in a study of shared clonotypes between healthy human individuals. Clones were sequenced by immunoSEQ multiplex PCR, and TCRdb holds only the in-frame ones, with some missing. The sample lists under 1,100,000 clones, under 80% occurring once. Sequencing was performed on memory CD4+ T cells sorted from blood. Subset in this sample: CD45RA-negative fraction. The receptors stem from a man younger than 35 in good health.

This clone was observed once. The chain recombines TRBV7-8 with TRBJ2-3, with 8 bases identical to TRBD2. The CDR3 length is 16 residues. V was clipped by 8 bases and J by 1 base; unmatched bases: 11. The V gene's germline CDR1 is SGHVS and CDR2 FQNEAQ. For the CDR3, the DNA is TGTGCCAGCCAACGAGAAGGGACTAGGGGCACAGATACGCAGTATTTT. Its protein is CASQREGTRGTDTQYF.

The chain carries TRBV5-1 and TRBJ1-1; no definite D call. CDR3 length equals 14 residues. Germline assignment: CDR1 SGHRS and CDR2 YFSETQ. The ends were cut back, 4 bases at V and 1 base at J, with 11 bases in the middle. The CDR3 bases are TGCGCCAGCAGCAACACCGCAGGGAACACTGAAGCTTTCTTT. It specifies CASSNTAGNTEAFF. Together with reference TRBV5-1 and TRBJ1-1, the CDR3 gives the full variable domain: KAGVTQTPRYLIKTRGQQVTLSCSPISGHRSVSWYQQTPGQGLQFLFEYFSETQRNKGNFPGRFSGRQFSNSRSEMNVSTLELGDSALYLCASSNTAGNTEAFFGQGTRLTVV.

V usage is TRBV10-3 and J usage is TRBJ2-5; 7 nucleotides align to TRBD2. The germline gives CDR1 ENHRY, CDR2 SYGVKD. CDR3 size: 14 residues. V dropped 6 bases and J dropped 4; count of bases not matched to a gene: 8. The CDR3 region is CAIRAGVGGETQYF. CDR3 nucleotides: TGTGCCATCAGGGCGGGAGTTGGTGGAGAGACCCAGTACTTC.

The chain combines TRBV11-2 with TRBJ1-1, with 8 bases fitting TRBD1. Germline CDR1 reads SGHAT; CDR2 reads FQNNGV. The CDR3 sequence is 15 residues long. Trimming removed 5 bases from V and 1 base from J; junction bases left unmatched: 6. The chain's CDR3 is CASSNPGTGNTEAFF. CDR3 bases: TGTGCCAGCAGCAATCCTGGGACAGGGAACACTGAAGCTTTCTTT.

On this clone: A much larger clone is a single base away; this may be a read error. The CDR3 loop reads CASSTADTQYF. CDR3 DNA: TGCGCCAGCAGTACGGCAGATACGCAGTATTTT. V usage is TRBV10-2 and J usage is TRBJ2-3, with D unresolved. From germline, CDR1 is WSHSY and CDR2 SAAADI. This CDR3 has 11 amino acids. V was cut by 5 bases and J by 4 bases, with 4 bases left in between.

The V and J genes are TRBV5-1 and TRBJ2-3; unclear D gene. The germline V gene encodes CDR1 SGHRS and CDR2 YFSETQ. The CDR3 extends over 16 amino acids. The V gene lost 0 bases and the J gene lost 0 bases, with 11 bases spanning the gap. The CDR3, as DNA: TGCGCCAGCAGCTTGGGACCAGCCCCTAGCACAGATACGCAGTATTTT. Residues: CASSLGPAPSTDTQYF.

Regarding this clone: The sample has other DNA sequences that encode this CDR3 too. V is TRBV7-8 and J is TRBJ1-2, with a tentative D call TRBD1 (6 bases). Germline assignment: CDR1 SGHVS and CDR2 FQNEAQ. This CDR3 region has 13 residues. Trimming removed 5 bases from V and 4 bases from J, with 11 bases in between. The CDR3 region has the DNA TGTGCCAGCAGCCGGACAGCAGTCTATGGCTACACCTTC. Protein: CASSRTAVYGYTF.

Only a few counts were recorded for this clone. The V and J genes are TRBV9 and TRBJ1-3; 8 positions agree with TRBD1. The germline V gene has CDR1 SGDLS and CDR2 YYNGEE. The CDR3 totals 15 residues. J gave up 0 bases and V 4 bases, and 3 bases lay outside the gene matches. CDR3 nucleotide sequence: TGTGCCAGCAGCCCCCAGGGGGCCTCTGGAAACACCATATATTTT. This sequence encodes CASSPQGASGNTIYF.

This clone appeared a few times. DNA of the CDR3: TGTGCCAGCAGCCAAGGACAGGGTGACGCCGGGGAGCTGTTTTTT. Its translation is CASSQGQGDAGELFF. The chain couples TRBV4-2 to TRBJ2-2; 7 positions agree with TRBD1. V lost 1 base to trimming and J lost 6 bases; unmatched junction nucleotides: 5. Germline-derived CDR1 and CDR2 are LGHNA and YNFKEQ. CDR3 length equals 15 residues.

This chain links TRBV30 with TRBJ2-1, with D maybe TRBD2 (5 bases). Germline-derived CDR1 and CDR2 are GTSNPN and SVGIG (reference sequence). The V and J ends lost 2 bases and 3 bases respectively, with 11 bases between them. The CDR3 runs 14 residues. CDR3 DNA sequence: TGTGCCTGGAGTAGGTTGCGGGTCTACAATGAGCAGTTCTTC. Protein product: CAWSRLRVYNEQFF.

This clone was seen once. The chain employs TRBV2 and TRBJ1-2, with TRBD1 matching 8 bases. J was trimmed by 3 bases and V by 6 bases; bases with no gene match: 3. CDR3 size: 13 residues. CDR1 SNHLY and CDR2 FYNNEI come from the germline V gene. As DNA, the CDR3 is TGTGCCAGCAGGAAGGACAGGGACTATGGCTACACCTTC. As protein: CASRKDRDYGYTF.

This clone was seen only a few times. The rearrangement uses TRBV5-4 and TRBJ2-5, with TRBD2 identical over 7 bases. The trim removed 4 bases at V and 4 bases at J, leaving 10 bases unmatched. The CDR3 totals 15 residues. The germline V gene has CDR1 SGHNT and CDR2 YYREEE (reference sequence). The chain's CDR3 is CASSRRLAGTETQYF. CDR3 nucleotides: TGTGCCAGCAGCCGCCGACTAGCTGGAACAGAGACCCAGTACTTC.

The gene calls are TRBV7-2 and TRBJ2-7; D gene ambiguous. The CDR3 consists of 12 residues. The germline CDR1 and CDR2 sequences are SGHTA and FQGNSA. The germline V and J ends were trimmed by 7 bases and 3 bases, with 10 bases remaining between them. Written as DNA, the CDR3 is TGTGCCAGCACCGGAGTGGACTACGAGCAGTACTTC. Translated: CASTGVDYEQYF.

The CDR3 is CSVTQTGSPGEQYF. The CDR3 nucleotides are TGCAGCGTGACCCAGACAGGATCCCCTGGCGAGCAGTACTTC. The chain combines TRBV29-1 with TRBJ2-7, with D perhaps matching TRBD1 (6 bases). Trimming shortened V by 6 bases and J by 6 bases, and 21 bases separated the two germline ends. Germline CDR1 is SQVTM and CDR2 is ANQGSEA. The CDR3 contains 14 residues.

The chain links TRBV27 to TRBJ1-6; D not certain. The V gene lost 0 bases and the J gene lost 16 bases, with 19 bases spanning the gap. Germline CDR1 and CDR2: MNHEY and SMNVEV (reference sequence). The CDR3 length is 15 residues. The CDR3 DNA sequence: TGTGCCAGCAGTTTATCGATGATAGGGCAGAACCATCTCCACTTT. Its translation: CASSLSMIGQNHLHF.

This rearrangement joins TRBV2 to TRBJ1-2; no clear D gene. The CDR3 is made up of 13 amino acids. Looked up from germline, CDR1 is SNHLY and CDR2 is FYNNEI. The V gene lost 5 bases and the J gene lost 3 bases, with 10 bases spanning the gap. The CDR3 bases are TGTGCCAGCAGTCTGGGGTACGACTATGGCTACACCTTC. Translated, it gives CASSLGYDYGYTF.

The rearrangement joins TRBV5-1 to TRBJ2-1; D uncertain. CDR1 is SGHRS, CDR2 YFSETQ, per germline. The V end lost 4 bases, the J end lost 5 bases, and 13 bases lay between the germline ends. This CDR3 contains 14 residues. The CDR3 reads CASSPGLEHNEQFF. CDR3 DNA: TGCGCCAGCAGCCCGGGCCTAGAACACAATGAGCAGTTCTTC.

The chain uses TRBV6-1 and TRBJ1-5; D perhaps matches TRBD1 (5 bases). Germline CDR1 reads MNHNS; CDR2 reads SASEGT. The CDR3 contains 13 residues. V was pared by 6 bases and J by 6 bases, with 12 bases between. CDR3 bases: TGTGCCAGCAGGTCAACGGGGCTTCAGCCCCAGCATTTT. Amino acid sequence: CASRSTGLQPQHF.

With regard to this clone: Additional DNA sequences in this sample encode the identical CDR3. The chain joins TRBV5-1 to TRBJ2-3; D uncertain. Trimming pared 5 bases from V and 0 bases from J, leaving 7 bases between. Germline V gene sequence: CDR1 SGHRS, CDR2 YFSETQ. The CDR3 has 13 amino acids. The CDR3 reads CASRLASTDTQYF. The CDR3 DNA reads TGCGCCAGCAGACTGGCGAGCACAGATACGCAGTATTTT.

The chain uses TRBV19 and TRBJ2-2; unclear D gene. Germline V gene lookup returns CDR1 LNHDA and CDR2 SQIVND (reference sequence). V was shortened by 5 bases and J by 7 bases, with 11 bases between the two germline ends. This CDR3 region has 13 residues. The CDR3 protein is CASSGYGVGELFF. CDR3 nucleotide sequence: TGTGCCAGTAGTGGATATGGGGTCGGGGAGCTGTTTTTT.

The DNA of the CDR3 is TGTGCCATCAGTGAGAGGGGGGCAGGGGGCGTAGATACGCAGTATTTT. It yields the protein CAISERGAGGVDTQYF. V gene TRBV10-3 combines with J gene TRBJ2-3; the match to TRBD1 covers 8 bases. Germline V gene data show CDR1 as ENHRY and CDR2 as SYGVKD. The CDR3 is 16 amino acids. The V segment lost 2 bases and the J segment 5 bases; nucleotides outside the gene matches: 9.

The rearrangement links TRBV5-4 to TRBJ1-2, with D unclear. The CDR3 sequence is 15 residues long. The V and J ends lost 1 base and 6 bases respectively, with 16 bases between them. The germline gives CDR1 SGHNT, CDR2 YYREEE (reference sequence). The CDR3 nucleotides read TGTGCCAGCAGCTTGTTATGGGCGGGGTCTGATGGCTACACCTTC. Amino acid sequence: CASSLLWAGSDGYTF.

The chain has TRBV4-1 and TRBJ2-7; D gene ambiguous. Per the germline V gene, CDR1 is MGHRA and CDR2 is YSYEKL. V was trimmed by 5 bases and J by 3 bases, leaving 14 bases between them. The CDR3 totals 14 residues. The CDR3 DNA reads TGCGCCAGCAGCATGTACCTGGGCTTCTACGAGCAGTACTTC. This sequence encodes CASSMYLGFYEQYF.

This chain uses TRBV11-2 with TRBJ2-1, with D unclear. Germline CDR1 is SGHAT and CDR2 is FQNNGV. This CDR3 spans 13 amino acids. Between the trimmed V and J ends, which lost 5 bases and 0 bases, there was a span of 5 bases. In DNA, the CDR3 is TGTGCCAGCAGCGATAGCTCCTACAATGAGCAGTTCTTC. Residues: CASSDSSYNEQFF. Combining the CDR3 with reference TRBV11-2 and TRBJ2-1 gives the whole variable domain EAGVAQSPRYKIIEKRQSVAFWCNPISGHATLYWYQQILGQGPKLLIQFQNNGVVDDSQLPKDRFSAERLKGVDSTLKIQPAKLEDSAVYLCASSDSSYNEQFFGPGTRLTVL.

The chain employs TRBV7-6 and TRBJ2-5, with 9 bases matching TRBD2. After removal of 5 bases from V and 4 bases from J, the junction contained 8 bases not matched to a gene. CDR1 and CDR2 from the germline V gene are SGHVS and FNYEAQ. This CDR3 has 15 residues. CDR3 amino acids: CASSLLAGAPETQYF. The CDR3 DNA reads TGTGCCAGCAGCCTCTTAGCGGGGGCCCCAGAGACCCAGTACTTC.

In its sample, this clone was seen once. The identical CDR3 is also encoded by other nucleotide sequences in the sample. The rearrangement uses TRBV7-2 and TRBJ2-3; 10 bases are a match to TRBD2. Germline CDR1 and CDR2: SGHTA and FQGNSA. J was trimmed by 6 bases and V by 1 base; bases with no gene match: 4. The CDR3 extends over 15 amino acids. The CDR3 nucleotides read TGTGCCAGCAGCTTAGGGCTAGCGGGAGTCGATACGCAGTATTTT. Its translation is CASSLGLAGVDTQYF.

This clone came up a few times. This rearrangement joins TRBV5-4 to TRBJ2-1, with TRBD1 matching 8 bases. The junction had 3 bases not matched to a gene; V was cut back by 4 bases and J by 3 bases. The CDR3 covers 14 residues. CDR1 and CDR2 (germline): SGHNT, YYREEE (reference sequence). CDR3 bases: TGTGCCAGCAGCCCTGGGACAGGCTACAATGAGCAGTTCTTC. Translated: CASSPGTGYNEQFF.

This sequence joins TRBV18 and TRBJ2-2; the D gene is possibly TRBD2 (6 bases). The V gene's germline CDR1 is KGHSH and CDR2 LQKENI. The V end was cut by 1 base, the J end by 2 bases, with 11 bases between. This CDR3 contains 16 residues. The CDR3 bases are TGTGCCAGCTCACCACGGGCGGGGCTCAACACCGGGGAGCTGTTTTTT. Translating gives CASSPRAGLNTGELFF.

The chain combines TRBV5-4 with TRBJ1-2; 9 bases map to TRBD1. Germline CDR1 SGHNT, CDR2 YYREEE (reference sequence). J lost 6 bases, V lost 3 bases, and 9 bases had no gene match. The CDR3 extends over 15 amino acids. DNA for the CDR3: TGTGCCAGCAGCTGGGATACCGGGACAGGGAATGGCTACACCTTC. It is translated as CASSWDTGTGNGYTF.

The CDR3 sequence is CASSSRTVAGGGYTF. In nucleotides, the CDR3 is TGTGCCAGCAGTTCCCGGACCGTAGCCGGGGGCGGCTACACCTTC. J is TRBJ1-2 and V is TRBV2, with a tentative D call TRBD1 (6 bases). The V gene lost 5 bases and the J gene lost 8 bases, with 21 bases spanning the gap. CDR3 length: 15 residues. Germline values: CDR1 SNHLY, CDR2 FYNNEI.

V is TRBV7-9 and J is TRBJ1-2; D uncertain. The CDR3 extends over 15 amino acids. Germline V gene sequence: CDR1 SEHNR, CDR2 FQNEAQ (reference sequence). V was clipped by 5 bases and J by 2 bases, with 15 bases between them. In DNA form, the CDR3 reads TGTGCCAGCAGCCCCCAGAGTCTGGGCAACTATGGCTACACCTTC. Encoded protein: CASSPQSLGNYGYTF.

The rearrangement joins TRBV6-5 to TRBJ2-3; 7 bases agree with TRBD1. Germline V lookup: CDR1 MNHEY, CDR2 SVGAGI. V gave up 4 bases and J gave up 5 bases; unmatched junction bases: 6. This CDR3 contains 14 residues. CDR3 sequence: CASSLTWDRDTQYF. CDR3 coding DNA: TGTGCCAGCAGTTTAACATGGGACAGAGATACGCAGTATTTT.